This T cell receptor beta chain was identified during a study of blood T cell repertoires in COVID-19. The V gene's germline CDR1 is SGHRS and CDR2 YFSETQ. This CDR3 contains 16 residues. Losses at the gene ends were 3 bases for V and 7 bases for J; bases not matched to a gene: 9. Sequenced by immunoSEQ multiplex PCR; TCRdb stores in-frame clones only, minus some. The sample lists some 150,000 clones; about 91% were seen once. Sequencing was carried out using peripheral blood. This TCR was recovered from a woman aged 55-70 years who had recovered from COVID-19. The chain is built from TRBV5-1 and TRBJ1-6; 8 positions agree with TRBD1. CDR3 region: CASSWDRTTLNSPLHF. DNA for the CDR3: TGCGCCAGCAGCTGGGACAGGACTACTTTGAATTCACCCCTCCACTTT.